The sequence of this T cell receptor (beta chain) was determined in a study of blood T cell repertoires in COVID-19. Study in general: The samples span acute and convalescent COVID-19 from the United States, Italy and Spain. T cells, B-cell-depleted T cells, or PBMCs provided the cDNA or gDNA that served as material.

As originally analysed: Estimates of nucleated cell counts were drawn from the amplification of reference gene primers. TCRdb keeps only in-frame clones here, not all; method: immunoSEQ multiplex PCR. The V and J calls and clone size are taken from that table; D and trimming were inferred from the DNA. The table includes approximately 170,000 clones, roughly 85% detected once. CDR1 and CDR2 from the germline V gene are LGHNT and FRNRAP. Trimming shortened V by 2 bases and J by 10 bases, and 20 bases separated the two germline ends. This CDR3 contains 16 residues. The TCR was taken from an elderly woman with acute or convalescent COVID-19. The V and J genes are TRBV12-5 and TRBJ2-2; TRBD1 is a possible D gene (5 bases). The sequenced sample consisted of peripheral blood. The CDR3 region has the DNA TGTGCTAGTGGTTTGTGGTCAGGGTTTAGTTTGGAGGAGCTGTTTTTT. It yields the protein CASGLWSGFSLEELFF.